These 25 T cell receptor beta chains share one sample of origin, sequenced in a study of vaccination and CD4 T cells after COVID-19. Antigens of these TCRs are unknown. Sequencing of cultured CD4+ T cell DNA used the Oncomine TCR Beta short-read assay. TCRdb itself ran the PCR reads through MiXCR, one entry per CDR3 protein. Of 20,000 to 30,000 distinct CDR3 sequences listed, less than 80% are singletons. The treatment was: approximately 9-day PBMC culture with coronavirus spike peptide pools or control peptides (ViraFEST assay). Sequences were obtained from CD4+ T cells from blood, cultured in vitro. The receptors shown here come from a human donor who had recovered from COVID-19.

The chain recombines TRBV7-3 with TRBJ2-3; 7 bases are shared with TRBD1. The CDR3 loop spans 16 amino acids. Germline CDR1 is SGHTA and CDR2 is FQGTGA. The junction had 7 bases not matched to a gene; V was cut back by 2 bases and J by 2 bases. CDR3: CASSLFKGTDTDTQYF. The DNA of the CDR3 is TGTGCCAGCAGCTTATTTAAGGGGACAGACACAGATACGCAGTATTTT.

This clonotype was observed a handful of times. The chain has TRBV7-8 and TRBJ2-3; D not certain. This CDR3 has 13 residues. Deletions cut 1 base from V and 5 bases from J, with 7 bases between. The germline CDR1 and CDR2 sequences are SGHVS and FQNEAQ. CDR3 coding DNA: TGTGCCAGCAGCTTAGAGAGTGGAGATACGCAGTATTTT. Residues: CASSLESGDTQYF.

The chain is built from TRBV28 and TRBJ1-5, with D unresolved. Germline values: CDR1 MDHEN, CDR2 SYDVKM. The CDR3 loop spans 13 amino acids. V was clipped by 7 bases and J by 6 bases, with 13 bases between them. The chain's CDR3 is CASTPTLGQPQHF. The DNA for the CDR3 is TGTGCCAGCACCCCGACCCTGGGTCAGCCCCAGCATTTT. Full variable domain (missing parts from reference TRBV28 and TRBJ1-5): DVKVTQSSRYLVKRTGEKVFLECVQDMDHENMFWYRQDPGLGLRLIYFSYDVKMKEKGDIPEGYSVSREKKERFSLILESASTNQTSMYLCASTPTLGQPQHFGDGTRLSIL.

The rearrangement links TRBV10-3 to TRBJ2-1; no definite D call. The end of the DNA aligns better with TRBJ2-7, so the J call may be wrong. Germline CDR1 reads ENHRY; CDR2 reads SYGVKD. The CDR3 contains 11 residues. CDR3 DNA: TGTGCCATCAGTAACATTTACGAGCAGTACTTC. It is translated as CAISNIYEQYF.

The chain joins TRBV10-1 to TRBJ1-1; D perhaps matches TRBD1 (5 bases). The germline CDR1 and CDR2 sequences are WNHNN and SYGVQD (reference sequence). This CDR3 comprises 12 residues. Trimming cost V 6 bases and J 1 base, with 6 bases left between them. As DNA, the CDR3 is TGCGCCAGCAGCACAGGGAACACTGAAGCTTTCTTT. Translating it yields CASSTGNTEAFF.

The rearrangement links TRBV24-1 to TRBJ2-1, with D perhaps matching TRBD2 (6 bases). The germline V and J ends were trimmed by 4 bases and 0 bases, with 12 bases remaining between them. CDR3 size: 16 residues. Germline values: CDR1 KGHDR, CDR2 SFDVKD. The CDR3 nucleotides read TGTGCCACCAGTGAGCCTAGCGAAAGCTCCTACAATGAGCAGTTCTTC. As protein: CATSEPSESSYNEQFF.

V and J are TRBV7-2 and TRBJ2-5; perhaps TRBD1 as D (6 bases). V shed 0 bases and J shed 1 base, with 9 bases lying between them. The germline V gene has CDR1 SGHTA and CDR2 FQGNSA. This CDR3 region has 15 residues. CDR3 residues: CASSLADRSQETQYF. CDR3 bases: TGTGCCAGCAGCTTAGCCGACAGGTCCCAAGAGACCCAGTACTTC. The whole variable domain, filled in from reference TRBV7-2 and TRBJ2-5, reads GAGVSQSPSNKVTEKGKDVELRCDPISGHTALYWYRQSLGQGLEFLIYFQGNSAPDKSGLPSDRFSAERTGGSVSTLTIQRTQQEDSAVYLCASSLADRSQETQYFGPGTRLLVL.

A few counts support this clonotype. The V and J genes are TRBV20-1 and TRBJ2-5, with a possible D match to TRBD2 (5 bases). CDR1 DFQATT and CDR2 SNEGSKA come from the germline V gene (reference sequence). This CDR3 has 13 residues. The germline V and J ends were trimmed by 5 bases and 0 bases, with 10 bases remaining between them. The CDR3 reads CSAGRGNQETQYF. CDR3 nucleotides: TGCAGTGCTGGCAGAGGGAACCAAGAGACCCAGTACTTC.

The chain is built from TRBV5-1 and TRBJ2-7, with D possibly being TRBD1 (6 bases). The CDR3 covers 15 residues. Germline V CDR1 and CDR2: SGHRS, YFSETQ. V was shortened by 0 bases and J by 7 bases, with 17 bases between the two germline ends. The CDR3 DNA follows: TGCGCCAGCAGCTTGGTGTCAGGGACAAAGGGGGAGCAGTACTTC. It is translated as CASSLVSGTKGEQYF.

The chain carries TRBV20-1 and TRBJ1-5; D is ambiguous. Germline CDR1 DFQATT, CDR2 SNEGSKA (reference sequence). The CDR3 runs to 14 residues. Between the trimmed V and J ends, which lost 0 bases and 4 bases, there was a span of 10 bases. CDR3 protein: CSARDGFANQPQHF. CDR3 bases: TGCAGTGCTAGAGACGGGTTCGCTAATCAGCCCCAGCATTTT.

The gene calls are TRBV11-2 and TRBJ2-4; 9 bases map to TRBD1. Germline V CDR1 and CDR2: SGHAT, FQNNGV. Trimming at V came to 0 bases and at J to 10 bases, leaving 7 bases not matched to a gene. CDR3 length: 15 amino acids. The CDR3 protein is CASSLDSGTGLIQYF. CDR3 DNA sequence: TGTGCCAGCAGCTTAGATTCCGGGACAGGGCTGATTCAGTACTTC.

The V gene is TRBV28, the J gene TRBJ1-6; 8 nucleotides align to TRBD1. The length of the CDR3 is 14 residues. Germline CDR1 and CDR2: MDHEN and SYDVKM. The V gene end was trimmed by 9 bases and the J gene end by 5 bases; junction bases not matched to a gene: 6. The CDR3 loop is CASWTGNNNSPLHF. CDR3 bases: TGTGCCAGTTGGACAGGGAATAATAATTCACCCCTCCACTTT. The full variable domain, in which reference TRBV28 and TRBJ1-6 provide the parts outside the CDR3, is DVKVTQSSRYLVKRTGEKVFLECVQDMDHENMFWYRQDPGLGLRLIYFSYDVKMKEKGDIPEGYSVSREKKERFSLILESASTNQTSMYLCASWTGNNNSPLHFGNGTRLTVT.

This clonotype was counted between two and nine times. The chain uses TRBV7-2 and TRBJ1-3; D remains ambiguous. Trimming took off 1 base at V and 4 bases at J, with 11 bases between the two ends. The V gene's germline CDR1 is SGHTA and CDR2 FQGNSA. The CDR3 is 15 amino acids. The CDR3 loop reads CASSLDYAGGNTIYF. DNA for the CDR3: TGTGCCAGCAGCTTAGATTATGCGGGAGGAAACACCATATATTTT.

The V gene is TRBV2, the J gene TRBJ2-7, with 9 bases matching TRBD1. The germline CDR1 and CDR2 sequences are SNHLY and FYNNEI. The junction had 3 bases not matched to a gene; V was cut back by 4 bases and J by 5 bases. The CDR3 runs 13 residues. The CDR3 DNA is TGTGCCAGCAGTGCACAGGGGGCCCACGAGCAGTACTTC. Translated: CASSAQGAHEQYF.

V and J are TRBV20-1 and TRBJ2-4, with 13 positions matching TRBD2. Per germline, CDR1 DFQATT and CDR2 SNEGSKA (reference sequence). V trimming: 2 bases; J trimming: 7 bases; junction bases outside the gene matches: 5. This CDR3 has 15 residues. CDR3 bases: TGCAGTGCTAGAAGACTAGCGGGAGGTGCGAACATTCAGTACTTC. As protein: CSARRLAGGANIQYF.

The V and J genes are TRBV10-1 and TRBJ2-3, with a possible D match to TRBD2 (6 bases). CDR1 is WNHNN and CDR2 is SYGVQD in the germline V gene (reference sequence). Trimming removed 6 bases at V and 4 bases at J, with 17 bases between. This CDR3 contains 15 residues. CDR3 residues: CASSLLAYGSDTQYF. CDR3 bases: TGCGCCAGCAGCCTACTAGCTTACGGCTCAGATACGCAGTATTTT.

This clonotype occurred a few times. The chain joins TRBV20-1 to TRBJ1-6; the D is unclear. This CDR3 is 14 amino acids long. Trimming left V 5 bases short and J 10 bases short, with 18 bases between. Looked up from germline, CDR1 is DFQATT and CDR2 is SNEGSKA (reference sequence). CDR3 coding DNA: TGCAGTGCTCACCAAACGGGTACCGGGTCACCCCTCCACTTT. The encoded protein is CSAHQTGTGSPLHF.

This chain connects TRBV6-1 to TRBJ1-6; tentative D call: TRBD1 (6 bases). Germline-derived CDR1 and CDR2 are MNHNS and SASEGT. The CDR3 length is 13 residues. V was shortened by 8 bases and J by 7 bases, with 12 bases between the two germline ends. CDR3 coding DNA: TGTGCCAGCGATAGTCAGGGGAATTCACCCCTCCACTTT. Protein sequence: CASDSQGNSPLHF.

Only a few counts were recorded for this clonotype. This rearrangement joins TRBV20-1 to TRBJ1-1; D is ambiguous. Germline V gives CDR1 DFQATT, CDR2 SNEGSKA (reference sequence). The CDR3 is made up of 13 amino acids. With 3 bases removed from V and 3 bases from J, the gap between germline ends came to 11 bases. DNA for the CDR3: TGCAGTGCTAGCGGAGGGTGGGACACTGAAGCTTTCTTT. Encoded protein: CSASGGWDTEAFF.

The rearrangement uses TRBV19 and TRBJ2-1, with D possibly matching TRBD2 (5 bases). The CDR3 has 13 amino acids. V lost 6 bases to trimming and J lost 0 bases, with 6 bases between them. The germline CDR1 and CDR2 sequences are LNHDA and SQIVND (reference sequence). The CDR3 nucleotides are TGTGCCAGTAGCCGGGGCTCCTACAATGAGCAGTTCTTC. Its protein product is CASSRGSYNEQFF.

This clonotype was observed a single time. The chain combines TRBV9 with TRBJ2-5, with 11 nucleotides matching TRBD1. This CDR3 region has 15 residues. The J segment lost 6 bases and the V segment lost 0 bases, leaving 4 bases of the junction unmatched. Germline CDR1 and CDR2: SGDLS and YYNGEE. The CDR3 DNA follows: TGTGCCAGCAGCGTAGAGGACAGGGGGCAGAAGACCCAGTACTTC. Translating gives CASSVEDRGQKTQYF.

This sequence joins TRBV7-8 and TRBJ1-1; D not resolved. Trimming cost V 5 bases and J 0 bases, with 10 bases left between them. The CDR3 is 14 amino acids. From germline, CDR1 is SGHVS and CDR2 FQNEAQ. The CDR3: CASSPRVMNTEAFF. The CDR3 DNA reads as TGTGCCAGCAGCCCGAGGGTGATGAACACTGAAGCTTTCTTT.

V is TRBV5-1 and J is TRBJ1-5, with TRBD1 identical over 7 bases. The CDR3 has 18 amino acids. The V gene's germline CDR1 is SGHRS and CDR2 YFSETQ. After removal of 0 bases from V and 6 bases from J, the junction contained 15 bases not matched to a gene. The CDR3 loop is CASSLDGRGAGGGQPQHF. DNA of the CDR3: TGCGCCAGCAGCTTGGACGGCAGGGGGGCCGGGGGTGGTCAGCCCCAGCATTTT.

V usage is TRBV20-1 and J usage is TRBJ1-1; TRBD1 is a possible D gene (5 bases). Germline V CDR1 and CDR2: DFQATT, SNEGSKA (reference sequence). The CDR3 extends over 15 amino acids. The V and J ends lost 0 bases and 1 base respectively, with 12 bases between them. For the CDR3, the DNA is TGCAGTGCTAGAGACGAGGGGACCTGGAACACTGAAGCTTTCTTT. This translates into CSARDEGTWNTEAFF.

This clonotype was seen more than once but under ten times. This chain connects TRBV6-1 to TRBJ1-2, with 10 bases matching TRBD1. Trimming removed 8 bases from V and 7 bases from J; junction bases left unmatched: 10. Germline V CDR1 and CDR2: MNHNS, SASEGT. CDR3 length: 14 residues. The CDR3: CASLNPGTGVGYTF. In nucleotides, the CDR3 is TGTGCCAGCCTAAACCCGGGGACAGGGGTTGGCTACACCTTC.